One and the same sample provided the 25 T cell receptor beta chains below, sequenced in a study of cytomegalovirus exposure and HLA in healthy donors (dated by TCRdb to the late 2010s). Library construction relied on the immunoSEQ multiplex PCR assay. The multiplex PCR relied on a mix of 60 forward primers for TCR Vbeta segments and 13 reverse primers for TCR Jbeta segments. TCRdb obtained this table from immuneACCESS and retained in-frame rearrangements with V and J assigned. These tables miss some clones; where compared with another copy, unresolved V genes account for less than half of the shortfall, and the remainder is unexplained. The sample records 110,000 or so clones, 70% to 85% of which are singletons. The ten largest clones take up more than 3.5% of the sample. The sample consisted of PBMCs. The receptors come from a woman between 35 and 50 years old in good health and CMV-seropositive.

The chain recombines TRBV30 with TRBJ2-7; D not certain. Germline V gene lookup returns CDR1 GTSNPN and CDR2 SVGIG (reference sequence). The length of the CDR3 is 11 residues. The V end lost 6 bases, the J end lost 3 bases, and 9 bases lay between the germline ends. The chain's CDR3 is CACAVNYEQYF. Here the CDR3 DNA reads TGTGCCTGTGCGGTAAACTACGAGCAGTACTTC.

This clone was seen only a few times. This chain uses TRBV7-3 with TRBJ2-5, with TRBD2 matching 7 bases. Germline trimming cut 2 bases from V and 5 bases from J; bases unmatched to any gene: 5. This CDR3 has 14 amino acids. Germline CDR1 SGHTA, CDR2 FQGTGA. DNA for the CDR3: TGTGCCAGCAGCTTAGGGGGGGGTGGGGAGACCCAGTACTTC. Amino acid sequence: CASSLGGGGETQYF.

The rearrangement uses TRBV13 and TRBJ1-4; 8 bases map to TRBD1. The junction had 3 bases not matched to a gene; V was cut back by 0 bases and J by 0 bases. The V gene's germline CDR1 is PRHDT and CDR2 FYEKMQ (reference sequence). This CDR3 comprises 17 residues. CDR3 amino acids: CASSLGVRGPTNEKLFF. The CDR3 DNA follows: TGTGCCAGCAGCTTAGGGGTCAGGGGGCCAACTAATGAAAAACTGTTTTTT. The full variable domain, in which reference TRBV13 and TRBJ1-4 provide the parts outside the CDR3, is AAGVIQSPRHLIKEKRETATLKCYPIPRHDTVYWYQQGPGQDPQFLISFYEKMQSDKGSIPDRFSAQQFSDYHSELNMSSLELGDSALYFCASSLGVRGPTNEKLFFGSGTQLSVL.

The chain is built from TRBV6-6 and TRBJ1-1, with unresolved D. Germline assignment: CDR1 MNHNY and CDR2 SVGAGI (reference sequence). This CDR3 region has 13 residues. Trimming removed 7 bases at V and 5 bases at J, with 14 bases between. CDR3 residues: CASIRRLETEAFF. In nucleotides, the CDR3 is TGTGCCAGCATAAGGCGGTTGGAGACTGAAGCTTTCTTT.

This clone has only a few counts. The chain uses TRBV11-3 and TRBJ2-1, with 8 bases that match TRBD2. Germline-derived CDR1 and CDR2 are SGHNT and YENEEA. The CDR3 covers 16 residues. V lost 1 base, J lost 3 bases, and 5 bases stayed unmatched. The CDR3 nucleotides read TGTGCCAGCAGCTTAGGGTCTAGCGGGTACTACAATGAGCAGTTCTTC. Amino acids: CASSLGSSGYYNEQFF.

The rearrangement joins TRBV28 to TRBJ1-4; D perhaps matches TRBD1 (6 bases). V lost 6 bases to trimming and J lost 5 bases, with 19 bases between them. Per the germline V gene, CDR1 is MDHEN and CDR2 is SYDVKM. The CDR3 spans 16 residues. The CDR3 DNA sequence: TGTGCCAGCAGCGAACAGGGAATAGGTAAAAATGAAAAACTGTTTTTT. Translated, it gives CASSEQGIGKNEKLFF. Combining the CDR3 with reference TRBV28 and TRBJ1-4 gives the whole variable domain DVKVTQSSRYLVKRTGEKVFLECVQDMDHENMFWYRQDPGLGLRLIYFSYDVKMKEKGDIPEGYSVSREKKERFSLILESASTNQTSMYLCASSEQGIGKNEKLFFGSGTQLSVL.

The chain employs TRBV25-1 and TRBJ1-2, with 7 positions matching TRBD1. The germline V gene has CDR1 MGHDK and CDR2 SYGVNS. The CDR3 is 14 residues long. J was trimmed by 6 bases and V by 1 base; bases with no gene match: 5. CDR3 protein: CASSELDREDGYTF. CDR3 nucleotides: TGTGCCAGCAGTGAATTAGACAGGGAGGATGGCTACACCTTC.

V gene TRBV18 combines with J gene TRBJ1-2; TRBD1 matches 11 bases. CDR1 KGHSH and CDR2 LQKENI come from the germline V gene. The CDR3 consists of 15 residues. Germline trimming cut 4 bases from V and 4 bases from J; bases unmatched to any gene: 5. The CDR3 loop is CASSLGQGASYGYTF. The CDR3, as DNA: TGTGCCAGCTCACTCGGACAGGGGGCCAGCTATGGCTACACCTTC.

The chain has TRBV5-1 and TRBJ2-3, with 8 bases identical to TRBD1. Germline V lookup: CDR1 SGHRS, CDR2 YFSETQ. V dropped 4 bases and J dropped 4; count of bases not matched to a gene: 5. The length of the CDR3 is 14 residues. CDR3 protein: CASSTGQGADTQYF. In nucleotides, the CDR3 is TGCGCCAGCAGCACCGGACAGGGCGCAGATACGCAGTATTTT.

The chain couples TRBV2 to TRBJ2-7; D is unclear. The CDR3 has 13 amino acids. CDR1 is SNHLY, CDR2 FYNNEI, per germline. Trimming shortened V by 10 bases and J by 6 bases, and 19 bases separated the two germline ends. CDR3 coding DNA: TGTGCCACCAGCAGAGAGACTGGTTCCGAGCAGTACTTC. The encoded protein is CATSRETGSEQYF.

This clone was recorded a few times. The rearrangement uses TRBV6-1 and TRBJ2-2, with TRBD2 matching 7 bases. The CDR3 has 16 amino acids. V shed 3 bases, J shed 3 bases, and the junction held 7 bases outside the gene matches. The germline V gene encodes CDR1 MNHNS and CDR2 SASEGT. This CDR3 is CASSDRGVYDTGELFF. The DNA for the CDR3 is TGTGCCAGCAGTGATCGGGGGGTTTACGACACCGGGGAGCTGTTTTTT.

This clone was seen once. This rearrangement joins TRBV5-1 to TRBJ2-2; 11 nucleotides match TRBD2. This CDR3 is 16 amino acids long. CDR1 is SGHRS and CDR2 is YFSETQ in the germline V gene. Unmatched junction bases numbered 5, after V lost 0 bases and J lost 7 bases. This CDR3 reads CASSLELAGVGGELFF. The CDR3 coding sequence is TGCGCCAGCAGCTTGGAACTAGCGGGGGTAGGCGGGGAGCTGTTTTTT.

The chain employs TRBV9 and TRBJ1-1, with D perhaps TRBD1 (5 bases). CDR3 length: 14 amino acids. Germline lookup yields CDR1 SGDLS and CDR2 YYNGEE. The V end lost 4 bases, the J end lost 1 base, and 11 bases lay between the germline ends. The CDR3 spells CASSPRGANTEAFF. CDR3 nucleotides: TGTGCCAGCAGCCCCCGCGGGGCGAACACTGAAGCTTTCTTT. Looking up the rest from reference TRBV9 and TRBJ1-1 gives the full variable domain: DSGVTQTPKHLITATGQRVTLRCSPRSGDLSVYWYQQSLDQGLQFLIQYYNGEERAKGNILERFSAQQFPDLHSELNLSSLELGDSALYFCASSPRGANTEAFFGQGTRLTVV.

The V call is TRBV7-6, the J call TRBJ2-5; D call uncertain. The V gene lost 3 bases and the J gene lost 5 bases, with 10 bases spanning the gap. Looked up from germline, CDR1 is SGHVS and CDR2 is FNYEAQ. This CDR3 contains 13 residues. The CDR3 nucleotides read TGTGCCAGCAGCTTCCCTAGGTCCGAGACCCAGTACTTC. Protein product: CASSFPRSETQYF.

This chain connects TRBV7-9 to TRBJ1-2; 7 bases are a match to TRBD1. The CDR3 loop spans 15 amino acids. Unmatched junction bases numbered 10, after V lost 4 bases and J lost 5 bases. Germline values: CDR1 SEHNR, CDR2 FQNEAQ (reference sequence). CDR3 loop: CASSSGQAPTYGYTF. The CDR3 DNA sequence: TGTGCCAGCAGCTCCGGACAGGCGCCGACTTATGGCTACACCTTC.

The chain combines TRBV2 with TRBJ2-2, with 12 bases that match TRBD1. This CDR3 contains 15 residues. In germline, CDR1 is SNHLY, CDR2 FYNNEI. Trimming at V came to 4 bases and at J to 8 bases, leaving 5 bases not matched to a gene. In DNA form, the CDR3 reads TGTGCCAGCAGTGCGGGACAGGGGGCGCCGGGGGAGCTGTTTTTT. It translates to CASSAGQGAPGELFF. Drawing the rest from reference TRBV2 and TRBJ2-2, the complete variable domain is EPEVTQTPSHQVTQMGQEVILRCVPISNHLYFYWYRQILGQKVEFLVSFYNNEISEKSEIFDDQFSVERPDGSNFTLKIRSTKLEDSAMYFCASSAGQGAPGELFFGEGSRLTVL.

The chain links TRBV15 to TRBJ2-1; a weak D match, TRBD1 (6 bases). The CDR3 length is 13 residues. The germline V and J ends were trimmed by 3 bases and 9 bases, with 12 bases remaining between them. Germline CDR1 reads LNHNV; CDR2 reads YYDKDF (reference sequence). The CDR3 region is CATSSGTGTEQFF. In DNA form, the CDR3 reads TGTGCCACCAGCAGTGGAACAGGGACTGAGCAGTTCTTC.

The rearrangement uses TRBV19 and TRBJ1-1; TRBD1 is a possible D gene (6 bases). The CDR3 has 17 residues. Germline CDR1 reads LNHDA; CDR2 reads SQIVND (reference sequence). The V gene lost 5 bases and the J gene lost 1 base, with 20 bases spanning the gap. CDR3 loop: CASSPEGGKGSNTEAFF. The CDR3 nucleotides are TGTGCCAGTAGTCCTGAGGGGGGGAAGGGTTCGAACACTGAAGCTTTCTTT.

The genes are TRBV27 and TRBJ2-5; D perhaps matches TRBD1 (6 bases). CDR1 is MNHEY and CDR2 is SMNVEV in the germline V gene (reference sequence). Trimming removed 7 bases from V and 2 bases from J, with 20 bases in between. CDR3 length: 16 amino acids. The CDR3 protein is CASKALGQPKQETQYF. The CDR3 DNA follows: TGTGCCAGCAAAGCGTTAGGACAGCCTAAACAAGAGACCCAGTACTTC.

The genes are TRBV5-1 and TRBJ1-6; a possible D gene is TRBD1 (5 bases). The length of the CDR3 is 18 residues. CDR1 and CDR2 (germline): SGHRS, YFSETQ. Trimming shortened V by 0 bases and J by 5 bases, and 18 bases separated the two germline ends. This CDR3 reads CASSLEPLVGVNNSPLHF. The CDR3 coding sequence is TGCGCCAGCAGCTTGGAACCCCTTGTAGGGGTTAATAATTCACCCCTCCACTTT.

The chain employs TRBV6-6 and TRBJ2-7; 11 bases are a match to TRBD1. The germline V gene encodes CDR1 MNHNY and CDR2 SVGAGI (reference sequence). CDR3 length: 14 amino acids. After removal of 7 bases from V and 4 bases from J, the junction contained 6 bases not matched to a gene. CDR3 nucleotides: TGTGCCAGCATAATTGGGACAGGGGGGTACGAGCAGTACTTC. This sequence encodes CASIIGTGGYEQYF.

V gene TRBV7-6 combines with J gene TRBJ2-3; TRBD2 agrees at 11 bases. V lost 3 bases to trimming and J lost 4 bases; unmatched junction nucleotides: 12. From germline, CDR1 is SGHVS and CDR2 FNYEAQ. CDR3 length: 18 amino acids. In DNA, the CDR3 is TGTGCCAGCAGCTTGACCTCATTAGCGGGGGGGCGGGCAGATACGCAGTATTTT. Its translation: CASSLTSLAGGRADTQYF.

In this sample, this clone turned up once. V gene TRBV10-3 combines with J gene TRBJ1-2, with 7 bases matching TRBD1. Germline V lookup: CDR1 ENHRY, CDR2 SYGVKD. The CDR3 consists of 15 residues. Trimming removed 3 bases from V and 1 base from J; junction bases left unmatched: 5. The CDR3 reads CAISERQGLNYGYTF. The CDR3, as DNA: TGTGCCATCAGTGAAAGACAGGGCCTTAACTATGGCTACACCTTC.

The chain combines TRBV7-9 with TRBJ1-1; TRBD1 agrees at 9 bases. The CDR3 runs 16 residues. V dropped 4 bases and J dropped 1; count of bases not matched to a gene: 7. Germline V gene data show CDR1 as SEHNR and CDR2 as FQNEAQ (reference sequence). CDR3 bases: TGTGCCAGCAGCTCCCTGACAGGGGGAGGGAACACTGAAGCTTTCTTT. Protein product: CASSSLTGGGNTEAFF.

The chain joins TRBV20-1 to TRBJ1-4; no firm D call. There are 11 residues in the CDR3. Trimming pared 4 bases from V and 7 bases from J, leaving 7 bases between. Looked up from germline, CDR1 is DFQATT and CDR2 is SNEGSKA (reference sequence). The CDR3 loop reads CSAKNGEKLFF. The CDR3 region has the DNA TGCAGTGCTAAGAACGGTGAAAAACTGTTTTTT.